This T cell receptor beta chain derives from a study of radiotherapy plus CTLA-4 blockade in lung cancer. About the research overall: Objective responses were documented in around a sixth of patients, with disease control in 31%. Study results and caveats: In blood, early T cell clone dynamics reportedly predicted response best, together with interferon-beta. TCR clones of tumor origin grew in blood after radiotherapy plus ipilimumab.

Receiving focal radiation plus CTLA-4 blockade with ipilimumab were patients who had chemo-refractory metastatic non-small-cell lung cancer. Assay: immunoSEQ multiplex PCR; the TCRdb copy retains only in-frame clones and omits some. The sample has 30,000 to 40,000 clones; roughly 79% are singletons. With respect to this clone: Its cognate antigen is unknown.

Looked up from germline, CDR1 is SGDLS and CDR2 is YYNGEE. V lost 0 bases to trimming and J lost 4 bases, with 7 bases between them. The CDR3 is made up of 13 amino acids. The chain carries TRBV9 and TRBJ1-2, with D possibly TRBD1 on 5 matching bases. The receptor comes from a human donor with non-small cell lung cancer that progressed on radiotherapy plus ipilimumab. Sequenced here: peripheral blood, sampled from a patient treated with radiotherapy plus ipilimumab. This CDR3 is CASSVARVYGYTF. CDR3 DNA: TGTGCCAGCAGCGTAGCCAGGGTCTATGGCTACACCTTC.